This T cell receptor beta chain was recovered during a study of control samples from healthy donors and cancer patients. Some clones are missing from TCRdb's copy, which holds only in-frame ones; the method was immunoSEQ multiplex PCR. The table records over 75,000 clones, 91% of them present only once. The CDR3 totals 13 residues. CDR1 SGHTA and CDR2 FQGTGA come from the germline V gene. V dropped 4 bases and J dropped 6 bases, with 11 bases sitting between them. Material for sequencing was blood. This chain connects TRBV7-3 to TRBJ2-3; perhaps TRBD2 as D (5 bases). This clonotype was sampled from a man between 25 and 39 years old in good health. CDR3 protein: CASSSSPGDTQYF. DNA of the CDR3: TGTGCCAGCAGCTCATCCCCGGGGGATACGCAGTATTTT.